The rows below give T cell receptor beta chains drawn from one sample of a study of CD8 T cells in Susac syndrome. TCRdb called the immunoSEQ multiplex PCR reads again in MiXCR, with one record for every CDR3 protein. Among 300,000 or so distinct CDR3 sequences listed, about 90% were seen once. Sequenced input: CD4+ T cells from PBMCs. Source of these receptors: a human donor with multiple sclerosis. Both conserved end residues are trimmed from each CDR3. D genes are given only for firm matches. Only part of the rows carry a size: once, few, many, or a class if the clone is expanded.

d_gene: NA
v_gene: TRBV20-1
j_gene: TRBJ1-5
abundance: NA
CDR3aa: SARDLLNSNQPQH

d_gene: NA
v_gene: TRBV12-3/TRBV12-4
j_gene: TRBJ1-1
abundance: NA
CDR3aa: ASSPTQWSAEAF

d_gene: NA
v_gene: TRBV7-6
j_gene: TRBJ1-1
abundance: NA
CDR3aa: ASSSAGHADTEAF

d_gene: NA
v_gene: TRBV4-3
j_gene: TRBJ2-6
abundance: NA
CDR3aa: ASSPGRPLSSGANVLT

d_gene: NA
v_gene: TRBV19
j_gene: TRBJ1-6
abundance: once
CDR3aa: ATTIRDSYNSPLH

d_gene: NA
v_gene: TRBV30
j_gene: TRBJ2-5
abundance: NA
CDR3aa: AWSEHQETQY

d_gene: NA
v_gene: TRBV2
j_gene: TRBJ1-4
abundance: few
CDR3aa: ASSRIVEKLF

d_gene: NA
v_gene: TRBV7-9
j_gene: TRBJ1-1
abundance: NA
CDR3aa: ASSRYWTAMNTEAF

d_gene: TRBD1
v_gene: TRBV29-1
j_gene: TRBJ1-2
abundance: NA
CDR3aa: SAETGTGDYGYT

d_gene: NA
v_gene: TRBV7-8
j_gene: TRBJ2-3
abundance: few
CDR3aa: ASSLGVNTDTQY

d_gene: NA
v_gene: TRBV24-1
j_gene: TRBJ1-2
abundance: NA
CDR3aa: ATSGRANYGYT

d_gene: TRBD1
v_gene: TRBV19
j_gene: TRBJ2-5
abundance: NA
CDR3aa: ASSSLGTVEETQY

d_gene: NA
v_gene: TRBV5-8
j_gene: TRBJ1-5
abundance: once
CDR3aa: ASSGGIPNQPQH

d_gene: TRBD1
v_gene: TRBV12-3/TRBV12-4
j_gene: TRBJ2-6
abundance: NA
CDR3aa: ASRRRDRETGANVLT